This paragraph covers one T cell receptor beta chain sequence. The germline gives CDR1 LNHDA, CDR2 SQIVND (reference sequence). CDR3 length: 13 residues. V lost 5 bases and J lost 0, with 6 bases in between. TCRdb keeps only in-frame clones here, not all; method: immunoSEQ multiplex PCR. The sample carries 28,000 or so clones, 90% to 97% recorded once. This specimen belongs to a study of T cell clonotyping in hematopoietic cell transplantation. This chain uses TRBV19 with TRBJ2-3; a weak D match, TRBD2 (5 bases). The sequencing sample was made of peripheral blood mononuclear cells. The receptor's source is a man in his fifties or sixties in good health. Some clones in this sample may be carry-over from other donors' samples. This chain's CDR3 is CASSSGSTDTQYF. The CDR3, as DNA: TGTGCCAGTAGTTCGGGAAGCACAGATACGCAGTATTTT.